The 17 T cell receptor beta chains below come from one sample, sequenced in a study of control samples from healthy donors and cancer patients. Clones were sequenced by immunoSEQ multiplex PCR, and TCRdb holds only the in-frame ones, with some missing. The sample has 65,000 to 90,000 clones, about 94% seen once; the top ten hold roughly 3%. Sequenced: blood. Every receptor here comes from a woman aged 25 to 39 in good health.

CDR3 in amino acids: CASSQGRAYSNQPQHF. CDR3 in DNA: TGCGCCAGCAGCCAAGGCAGGGCTTATAGCAATCAGCCCCAGCATTTT. The rearrangement links TRBV4-1 to TRBJ1-5, with D possibly TRBD1 on 5 matching bases. Germline-derived CDR1 and CDR2 are MGHRA and YSYEKL. CDR3 length equals 16 residues. With 1 base removed from V and 0 bases from J, the gap between germline ends came to 10 bases.

The V gene is TRBV6-5, the J gene TRBJ1-5; TRBD1 might be the D (6 bases). Per germline, CDR1 MNHEY and CDR2 SVGAGI. CDR3 length: 14 amino acids. Trimming took 6 bases from V and 4 from J, leaving 13 bases between them. CDR3 sequence (DNA): TGTGCCAGCAGCTACCGAGGGGGGAATCAGCCCCAGCATTTT. This gives the protein CASSYRGGNQPQHF.

This rearrangement joins TRBV9 to TRBJ1-1; D gene ambiguous. V lost 0 bases to trimming and J lost 1 base, with 7 bases between them. This CDR3 is 14 amino acids long. In germline, CDR1 is SGDLS, CDR2 YYNGEE. The CDR3 loop is CASSVGAGNTEAFF. The CDR3 region has the DNA TGTGCCAGCAGCGTAGGCGCAGGGAACACTGAAGCTTTCTTT.

This rearrangement joins TRBV5-8 to TRBJ2-2, with D perhaps matching TRBD1 (6 bases). Germline V gene lookup returns CDR1 SGHTS and CDR2 YDEGEE. CDR3 length: 15 residues. Trimming cost V 0 bases and J 7 bases, with 13 bases left between them. CDR3 sequence reads: CASSLEPGENGELFF. DNA for the CDR3: TGTGCCAGCAGCTTGGAGCCAGGGGAGAACGGGGAGCTGTTTTTT. The full variable domain, its missing parts supplied by reference TRBV5-8 and TRBJ2-2, is EAGVTQSPTHLIKTRGQQATLRCSPISGHTSVYWYQQALGLGLQFLLWYDEGEERNRGNFPPRFSGRQFPNYSSELNVNALELEDSALYLCASSLEPGENGELFFGEGSRLTVL.

J is TRBJ2-4 and V is TRBV5-1; D gene uncertain. Germline-derived CDR1 and CDR2 are SGHRS and YFSETQ. The CDR3 extends over 12 amino acids. V dropped 0 bases and J dropped 7 bases, with 5 bases sitting between them. CDR3 in amino acids: CASSLEGNIQYF. The CDR3 DNA reads as TGCGCCAGCAGCTTGGAAGGGAACATTCAGTACTTC.

Only one count was recorded for this clone. The chain links TRBV4-2 to TRBJ1-5, with D unresolved. V shed 0 bases and J shed 5 bases, with 14 bases lying between them. The CDR3 is 16 amino acids. CDR1 is LGHNA and CDR2 is YNFKEQ in the germline V gene. The CDR3: CASSQEATPIDQPQHF. DNA of the CDR3: TGTGCCAGCAGCCAAGAGGCGACCCCCATAGATCAGCCCCAGCATTTT.

The rearrangement joins TRBV5-5 to TRBJ1-5, with a tentative D call TRBD1 (5 bases). V was shortened by 2 bases and J by 5 bases, with 17 bases between the two germline ends. The CDR3 extends over 16 amino acids. Germline assignment: CDR1 SGHKS and CDR2 YYEKEE (reference sequence). CDR3 region: CASSLQFGTGHQPQHF. CDR3 bases: TGTGCCAGCAGCTTACAGTTCGGTACGGGACATCAGCCCCAGCATTTT.

The chain employs TRBV5-6 and TRBJ1-5; D uncertain. V lost 1 base, J lost 4 bases, and 6 bases lay in between. The CDR3 spans 13 residues. The germline V gene has CDR1 SGHDT and CDR2 YYEEEE. The CDR3 nucleotides read TGTGCCAGCAGCTTGACCGGAAATCAGCCCCAGCATTTT. It yields the protein CASSLTGNQPQHF.

This chain links TRBV7-9 with TRBJ1-6; D might be TRBD1 (5 bases). Germline CDR1 SEHNR, CDR2 FQNEAQ (reference sequence). Trimming left V 8 bases short and J 12 bases short, with 32 bases between. The CDR3 consists of 18 residues. CDR3 sequence reads: CASSQTPVGDYGVVPLHF. The DNA of the CDR3 is TGTGCCAGCTCACAAACCCCCGTAGGGGACTATGGGGTAGTACCCCTCCACTTT.

The V gene is TRBV5-1, the J gene TRBJ1-2; tentatively, D is TRBD1 (5 bases). In germline, CDR1 is SGHRS, CDR2 YFSETQ. The CDR3 covers 15 residues. V was cut by 4 bases and J by 0 bases, with 13 bases left in between. The CDR3 coding sequence is TGCGCCAGCAGCAACCGGGACGGAGCTAACTATGGCTACACCTTC. Amino acids: CASSNRDGANYGYTF.

The rearrangement links TRBV27 to TRBJ1-5; TRBD1 aligns across 8 bases. The CDR3 sequence is 15 residues long. The trim removed 3 bases at V and 7 bases at J, leaving 8 bases unmatched. Germline V gene lookup returns CDR1 MNHEY and CDR2 SMNVEV (reference sequence). The CDR3 coding sequence is TGTGCCAGCAGTTTCTCCAGACAGGGGAGCCAGCCCCAGCATTTT. As protein: CASSFSRQGSQPQHF.

The CDR3 spells CATGRRGGSYEQYF. The CDR3 nucleotides are TGTGCCACGGGACGACGGGGGGGCTCCTACGAGCAGTACTTC. The chain couples TRBV5-4 to TRBJ2-7; 8 nucleotides match TRBD2. Germline V gene sequence: CDR1 SGHNT, CDR2 YYREEE (reference sequence). The junction had 8 bases not matched to a gene; V was cut back by 9 bases and J by 0 bases. The CDR3 loop spans 14 amino acids.

The chain recombines TRBV7-2 with TRBJ1-1, with D maybe TRBD1 (6 bases). With 3 bases removed from V and 0 bases from J, the gap between germline ends came to 14 bases. CDR1 is SGHTA, CDR2 FQGNSA, per germline. The CDR3 extends over 16 amino acids. The CDR3 bases are TGTGCCAGCAGCTTTATCTACAGGGCGGTGAACACTGAAGCTTTCTTT. Protein: CASSFIYRAVNTEAFF.

Here the CDR3 DNA reads TGTGCCAGCAGTCGTACCGGGCCCTGGTCTGGGGCCAACGTCCTGACTTTC. This gives the protein CASSRTGPWSGANVLTF. The rearrangement joins TRBV27 to TRBJ2-6; no definite D call. This CDR3 has 17 amino acids. Trimming took off 5 bases at V and 1 base at J, with 15 bases between the two ends. Germline CDR1 reads MNHEY; CDR2 reads SMNVEV (reference sequence).

This chain links TRBV11-2 with TRBJ2-3; tentative D call: TRBD1 (5 bases). Germline V gene data show CDR1 as SGHAT and CDR2 as FQNNGV. V was trimmed by 1 base and J by 3 bases, leaving 14 bases between them. This CDR3 has 16 residues. The CDR3 is CASSLVLGRATDTQYF. The CDR3 DNA sequence: TGTGCCAGCAGCTTAGTGTTGGGCAGGGCAACAGATACGCAGTATTTT.

The chain has TRBV4-1 and TRBJ1-5, with 9 bases matching TRBD1. V lost 3 bases, J lost 1 base, and 4 bases stayed unmatched. This CDR3 has 16 amino acids. Per the germline V gene, CDR1 is MGHRA and CDR2 is YSYEKL. CDR3 loop: CASSQLDRGSNQPQHF. The CDR3 DNA follows: TGCGCCAGCAGCCAGTTGGACAGGGGCAGCAATCAGCCCCAGCATTTT.

The CDR3 DNA follows: TGTGCCAGCAGCCTAGCGGGGGGAATATACAATGAGCAGTTCTTC. This encodes CASSLAGGIYNEQFF. The chain couples TRBV5-8 to TRBJ2-1; 11 bases line up with TRBD2. V dropped 4 bases and J dropped 4; count of bases not matched to a gene: 4. This CDR3 comprises 15 residues. Germline values: CDR1 SGHTS, CDR2 YDEGEE.